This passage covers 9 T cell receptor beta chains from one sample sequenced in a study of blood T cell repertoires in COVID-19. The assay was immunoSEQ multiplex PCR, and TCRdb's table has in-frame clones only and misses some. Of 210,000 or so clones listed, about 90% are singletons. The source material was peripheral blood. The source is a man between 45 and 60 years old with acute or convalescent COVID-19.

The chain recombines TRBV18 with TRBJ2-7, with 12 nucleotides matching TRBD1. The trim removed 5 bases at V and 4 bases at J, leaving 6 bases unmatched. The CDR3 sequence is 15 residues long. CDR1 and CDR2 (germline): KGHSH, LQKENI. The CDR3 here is CASSAGTGGGYEQYV. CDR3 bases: TGTGCCAGCTCAGCCGGGACAGGGGGCGGATACGAGCAGTACGTC.

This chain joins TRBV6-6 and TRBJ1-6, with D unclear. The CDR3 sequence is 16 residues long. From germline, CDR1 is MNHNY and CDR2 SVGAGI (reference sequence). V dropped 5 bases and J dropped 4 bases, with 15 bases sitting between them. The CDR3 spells CASSSVEGWYNSPLHF. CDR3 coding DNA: TGTGCCAGCAGTAGTGTTGAGGGCTGGTATAATTCACCCCTCCACTTT.

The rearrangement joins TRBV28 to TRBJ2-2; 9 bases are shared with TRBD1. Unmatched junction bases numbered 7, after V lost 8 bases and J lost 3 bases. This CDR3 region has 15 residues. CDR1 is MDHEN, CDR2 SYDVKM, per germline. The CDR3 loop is CASEGDRAYTGELFF. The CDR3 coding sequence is TGTGCCAGCGAAGGGGACAGGGCGTACACCGGGGAGCTGTTTTTT.

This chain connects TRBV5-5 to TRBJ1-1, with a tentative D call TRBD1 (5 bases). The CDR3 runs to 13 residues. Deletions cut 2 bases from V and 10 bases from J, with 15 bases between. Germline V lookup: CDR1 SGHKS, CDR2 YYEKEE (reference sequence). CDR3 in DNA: TGTGCCAGCAGCTTCGAGCAGGGATCTGCAGCTTTCTTT. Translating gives CASSFEQGSAAFF.

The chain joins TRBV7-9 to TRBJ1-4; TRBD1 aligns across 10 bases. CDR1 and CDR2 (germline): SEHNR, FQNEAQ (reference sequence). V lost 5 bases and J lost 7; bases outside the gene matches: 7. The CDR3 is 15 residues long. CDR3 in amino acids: CASSARQGAIEKLFF. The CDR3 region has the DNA TGTGCCAGCAGCGCTAGACAGGGGGCGATTGAAAAACTGTTTTTT.

CDR3 bases: TGTGCCAGCAGTTACGCGCAGGGTCGCTATGGCTACACCTTC. This codes for CASSYAQGRYGYTF. The J gene is TRBJ1-2, the V gene TRBV6-5; tentatively, D is TRBD1 (5 bases). Trimming cost V 2 bases and J 4 bases, with 11 bases left between them. CDR1 and CDR2 from the germline V gene are MNHEY and SVGAGI. The CDR3 extends over 14 amino acids.

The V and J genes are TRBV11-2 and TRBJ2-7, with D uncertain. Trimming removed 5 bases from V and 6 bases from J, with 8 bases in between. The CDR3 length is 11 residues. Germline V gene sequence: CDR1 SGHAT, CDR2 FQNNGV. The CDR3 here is CASSPFVEQYF. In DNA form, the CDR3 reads TGTGCCAGCAGCCCCTTTGTCGAGCAGTACTTC.

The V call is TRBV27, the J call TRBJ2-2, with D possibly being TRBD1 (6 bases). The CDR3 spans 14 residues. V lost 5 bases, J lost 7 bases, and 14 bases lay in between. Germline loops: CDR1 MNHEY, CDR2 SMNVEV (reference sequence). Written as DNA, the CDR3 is TGTGCCAGCAGTCAGGGACACCCCGGCGGGGAGCTGTTTTTT. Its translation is CASSQGHPGGELFF.

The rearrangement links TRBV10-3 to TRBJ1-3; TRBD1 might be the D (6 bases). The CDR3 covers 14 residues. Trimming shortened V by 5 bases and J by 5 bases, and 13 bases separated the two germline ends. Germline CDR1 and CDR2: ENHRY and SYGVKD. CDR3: CAISPSGARNTIYF. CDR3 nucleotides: TGTGCCATCAGTCCCTCAGGGGCTAGAAACACCATATATTTT.